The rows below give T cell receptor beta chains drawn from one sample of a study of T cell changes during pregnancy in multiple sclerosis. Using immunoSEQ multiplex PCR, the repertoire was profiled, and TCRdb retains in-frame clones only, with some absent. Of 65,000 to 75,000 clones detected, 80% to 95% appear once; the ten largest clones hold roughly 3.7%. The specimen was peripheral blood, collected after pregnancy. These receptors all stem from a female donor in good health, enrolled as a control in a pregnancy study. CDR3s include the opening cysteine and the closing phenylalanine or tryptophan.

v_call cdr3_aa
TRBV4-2 CASSQEGGAPYNEQFF
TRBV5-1 CASNSGQATDTQYF
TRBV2 CASKLQETQYF
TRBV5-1 CASTPTQGSQETQYF
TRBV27 CASSYGVDTEAFF
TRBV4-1 CASSQGAASSYNEQFF
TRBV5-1 CASSLHTDSDGYTF
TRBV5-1 CASSLIPGNEKLFF
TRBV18 CASSPLAKNTEAFF
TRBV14 CASSPLRRTGPNSYEQYF
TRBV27 CASSSGSGANVLTF
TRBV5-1 CASSSGLAGLNEQFF
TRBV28 CASSTPRQAYYEQYF
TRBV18 CASSPQGGNYGYTF
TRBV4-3 CASSQEFGSGSGETQYF
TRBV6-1 CASSLEHTGELFF
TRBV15 CATSLDRGLTSPLHF
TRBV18 CASSSGQNQPQHF
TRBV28 CASSLSSLYYEQYF
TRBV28 CASSLTGGQPQHF
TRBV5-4 CASSLYPGANYGYTF
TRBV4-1 CASSQDSGNTEAFF
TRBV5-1 CASSLPGGVNEQFF
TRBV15 CATSRGSGTEENQPQHF
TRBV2 CASSADRGYEQFF
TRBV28 CASSLFSGAGEKLFF
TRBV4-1 CASSQGGLAGNEQFF
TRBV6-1 CASSARDIWANSPLHF
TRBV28 CASQGLAENYEQYF
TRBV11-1 CASSRSNNSPLHF
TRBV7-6 CASSAGTEPYEQYF
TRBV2 CASSGLAGEYQETQYF